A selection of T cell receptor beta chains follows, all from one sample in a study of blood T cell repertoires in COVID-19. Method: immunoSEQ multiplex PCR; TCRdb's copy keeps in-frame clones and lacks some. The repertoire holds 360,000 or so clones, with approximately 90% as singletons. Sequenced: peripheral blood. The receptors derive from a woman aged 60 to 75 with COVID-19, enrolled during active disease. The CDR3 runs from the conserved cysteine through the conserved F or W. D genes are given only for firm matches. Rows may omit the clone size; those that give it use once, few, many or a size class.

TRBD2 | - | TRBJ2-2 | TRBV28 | TGTGCCAGCAGTATCGGACTAGCGGGGAGAACCGGGGAGCTGTTTTTT | CASSIGLAGRTGELFF
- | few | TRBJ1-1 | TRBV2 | TGTGCCGGTAAGGTGGAGGCAAACACTGAAGCTTTCTTT | CAGKVEANTEAFF
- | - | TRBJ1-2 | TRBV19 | TGTGCCAGTAGTCCCTCCGACAGATATGGCTACACCTTC | CASSPSDRYGYTF
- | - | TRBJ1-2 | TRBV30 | TGTGCCTGGAAGTTTGGCGGACAGATGAGTCCCTATGGCTACACCTTC | CAWKFGGQMSPYGYTF
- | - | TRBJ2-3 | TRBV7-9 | TGTGCCAGCAGCTCGACAGATACGCAGTATTTT | CASSSTDTQYF
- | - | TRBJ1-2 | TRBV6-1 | TGTGCCAGCAGTGAAATCCGGACAGTTTCCTACACCTTC | CASSEIRTVSYTF
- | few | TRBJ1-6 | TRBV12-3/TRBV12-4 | TGTGCCAGCAGTTTAGCTGGGGGGTCACCCCTCCACTTT | CASSLAGGSPLHF
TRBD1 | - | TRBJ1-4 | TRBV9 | TGTGCCAGCAGCGTAGGTATTCGAAGGACAGGGGAAGGAGGAGGGACGTTTTTT | CASSVGIRRTGEGGGTFF
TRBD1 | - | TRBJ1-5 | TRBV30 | TGTGCCGGACAACAGGGGAGCAATCAGCCCCAGCATTTT | CAGQQGSNQPQHF
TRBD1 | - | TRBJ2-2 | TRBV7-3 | TGTGCCAGCAGCTTAGCGGCAGGGGGATCCGGGGAGCTGTTTTTT | CASSLAAGGSGELFF
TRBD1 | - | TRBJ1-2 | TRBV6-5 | TGTGCCAGCTTTTCTCAGGGACAGTATAGTGGCTACACCTTC | CASFSQGQYSGYTF
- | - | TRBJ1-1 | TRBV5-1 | TGCGCCAGCAGCCCCCCGACAGGACCGGCTTTCTTT | CASSPPTGPAFF
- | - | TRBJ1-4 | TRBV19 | TGTGCCACTTCCGCGGGGGGTGAAAAACTGTTTTTT | CATSAGGEKLFF
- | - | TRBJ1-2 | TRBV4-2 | TGTGCCAGCAGCCAAGAACGCCAGGGTAATGGCTACACCTTC | CASSQERQGNGYTF
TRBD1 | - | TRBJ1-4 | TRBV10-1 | TGCGCCAGCAGTGATGCGGACAGGCGTGAAAAACTGTTTTTT | CASSDADRREKLFF
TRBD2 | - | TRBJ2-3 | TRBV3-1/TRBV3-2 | TGTGCCAGCAGCCCGGGGCGGGGGGGCTTCACAGATACGCAGTATTTT | CASSPGRGGFTDTQYF
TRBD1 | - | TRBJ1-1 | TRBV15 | TGTGCCACCAGCAGGGGACGGACAGGGATTATGAACACTGAAGCTTTCTTT | CATSRGRTGIMNTEAFF
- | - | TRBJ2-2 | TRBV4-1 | TGCGCCAGCAGCAGTTCCGACTATACGAACACCGGGGAGCTGTTTTTT | CASSSSDYTNTGELFF
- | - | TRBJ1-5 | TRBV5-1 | TGCGCCAGCAGCGCCCTCGGAAGGAGTCAGCCCCAGCATTTT | CASSALGRSQPQHF
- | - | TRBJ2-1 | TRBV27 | TGTGCCAGCGGCACGGGGAGGGGGGTTGGTGAGCAGTTCTTC | CASGTGRGVGEQFF
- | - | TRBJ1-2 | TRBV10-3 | TGTGCCATCAGCCTCGGGACACCCGGGTTTAGCTACACCTTC | CAISLGTPGFSYTF
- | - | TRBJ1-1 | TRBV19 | TGTGCCAGTAGTACGGTTGGCACTGAAGCTTTCTTT | CASSTVGTEAFF
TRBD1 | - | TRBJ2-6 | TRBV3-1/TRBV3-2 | TGTGCCAGCAGCCCAGAGACAGGGGTCGGGGCCAACGTCCTGACTTTC | CASSPETGVGANVLTF